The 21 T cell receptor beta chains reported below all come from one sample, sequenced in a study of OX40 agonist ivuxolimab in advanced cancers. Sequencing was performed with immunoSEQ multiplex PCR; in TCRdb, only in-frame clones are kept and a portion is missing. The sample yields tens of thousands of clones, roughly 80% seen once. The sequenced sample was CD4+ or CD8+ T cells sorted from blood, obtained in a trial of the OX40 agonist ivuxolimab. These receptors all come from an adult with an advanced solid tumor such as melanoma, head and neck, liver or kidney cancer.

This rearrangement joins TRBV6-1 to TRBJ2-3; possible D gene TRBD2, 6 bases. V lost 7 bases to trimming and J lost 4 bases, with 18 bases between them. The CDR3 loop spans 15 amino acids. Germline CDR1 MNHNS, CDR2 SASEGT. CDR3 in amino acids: CASTLAPGGADTQYF. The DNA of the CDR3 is TGTGCCAGCACTCTAGCGCCCGGGGGTGCAGATACGCAGTATTTT.

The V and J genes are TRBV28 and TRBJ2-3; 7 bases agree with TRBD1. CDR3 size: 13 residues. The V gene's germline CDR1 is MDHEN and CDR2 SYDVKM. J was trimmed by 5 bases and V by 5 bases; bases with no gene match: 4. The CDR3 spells CASSERQGDTQYF. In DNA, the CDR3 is TGTGCCAGCAGTGAACGACAGGGAGATACGCAGTATTTT. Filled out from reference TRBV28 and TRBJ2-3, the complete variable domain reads DVKVTQSSRYLVKRTGEKVFLECVQDMDHENMFWYRQDPGLGLRLIYFSYDVKMKEKGDIPEGYSVSREKKERFSLILESASTNQTSMYLCASSERQGDTQYFGPGTRLTVL.

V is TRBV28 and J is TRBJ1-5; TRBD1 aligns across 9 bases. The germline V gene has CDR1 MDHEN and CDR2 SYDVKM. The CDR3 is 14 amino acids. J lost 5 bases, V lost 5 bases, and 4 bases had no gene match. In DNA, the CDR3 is TGTGCCAGCAGTGCAACAGGGGGCTATCAGCCCCAGCATTTT. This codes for CASSATGGYQPQHF.

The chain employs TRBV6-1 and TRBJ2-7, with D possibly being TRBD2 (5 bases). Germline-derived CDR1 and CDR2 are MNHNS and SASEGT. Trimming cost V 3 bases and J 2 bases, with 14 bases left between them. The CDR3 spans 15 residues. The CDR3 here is CASSERVLGAYEQYV. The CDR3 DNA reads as TGTGCCAGCAGTGAGAGGGTGTTGGGTGCCTACGAGCAGTACGTC.

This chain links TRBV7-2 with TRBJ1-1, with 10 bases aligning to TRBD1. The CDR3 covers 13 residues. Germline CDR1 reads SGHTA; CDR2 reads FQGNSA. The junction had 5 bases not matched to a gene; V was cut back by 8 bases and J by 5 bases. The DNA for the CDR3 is TGTGCCAGCGGGACAGGGGAAGAAACTGAAGCTTTCTTT. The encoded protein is CASGTGEETEAFF.

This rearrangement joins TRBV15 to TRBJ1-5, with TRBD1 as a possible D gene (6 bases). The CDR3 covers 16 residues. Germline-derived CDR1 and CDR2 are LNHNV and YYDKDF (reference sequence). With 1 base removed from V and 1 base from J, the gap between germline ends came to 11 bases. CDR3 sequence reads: CATSRGVGGSNQPQHF. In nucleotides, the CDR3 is TGTGCCACCAGCAGAGGGGTAGGGGGGAGCAATCAGCCCCAGCATTTT.

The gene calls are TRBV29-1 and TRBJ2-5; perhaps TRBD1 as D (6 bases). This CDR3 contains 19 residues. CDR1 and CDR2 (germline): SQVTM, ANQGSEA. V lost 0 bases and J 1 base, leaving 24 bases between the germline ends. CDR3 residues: CSVEDLRVGNTGFQETQYF. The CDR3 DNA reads TGCAGCGTTGAAGATCTTCGGGTTGGAAATACAGGGTTCCAAGAGACCCAGTACTTC.

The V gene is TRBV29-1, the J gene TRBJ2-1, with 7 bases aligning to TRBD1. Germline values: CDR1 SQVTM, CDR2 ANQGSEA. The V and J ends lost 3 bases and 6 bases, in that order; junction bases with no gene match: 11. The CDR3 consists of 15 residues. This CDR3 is CSVDWGQKACNEQFF. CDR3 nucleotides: TGCAGCGTTGATTGGGGACAGAAGGCTTGCAATGAGCAGTTCTTC.

The CDR3 protein is CASSDSDRGLGNTIYF. The CDR3 bases are TGTGCCAGCAGTGACTCTGACAGGGGGCTAGGAAACACCATATATTTT. The chain links TRBV25-1 to TRBJ1-3, with 10 bases matching TRBD1. The CDR3 length is 16 residues. J was trimmed by 4 bases and V by 3 bases; bases with no gene match: 6. Germline assignment: CDR1 MGHDK and CDR2 SYGVNS.

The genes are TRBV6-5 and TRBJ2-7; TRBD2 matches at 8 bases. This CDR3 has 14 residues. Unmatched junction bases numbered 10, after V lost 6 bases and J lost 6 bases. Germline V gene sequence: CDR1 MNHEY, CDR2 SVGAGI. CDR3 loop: CASSLPGLETEQYF. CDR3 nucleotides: TGTGCCAGCAGCCTACCGGGACTAGAGACCGAGCAGTACTTC.

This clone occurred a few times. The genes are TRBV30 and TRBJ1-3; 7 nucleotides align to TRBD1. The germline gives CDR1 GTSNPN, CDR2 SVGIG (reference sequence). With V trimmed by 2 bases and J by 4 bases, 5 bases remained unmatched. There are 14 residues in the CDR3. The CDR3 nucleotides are TGTGCCTGGAGTCCGACAGGGATCGGAAACACCATATATTTT. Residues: CAWSPTGIGNTIYF. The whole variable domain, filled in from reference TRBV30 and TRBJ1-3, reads SQTIHQWPATLVQPVGSPLSLECTVEGTSNPNLYWYRQAAGRGLQLLFYSVGIGQISSEVPQNLSASRPQDRQFILSSKKLLLSDSGFYLCAWSPTGIGNTIYFGEGSWLTVV.

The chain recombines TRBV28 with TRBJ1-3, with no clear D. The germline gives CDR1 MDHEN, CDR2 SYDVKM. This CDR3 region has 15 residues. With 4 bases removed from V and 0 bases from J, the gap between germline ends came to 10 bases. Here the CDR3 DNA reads TGTGCCAGCAGTTCCCACACAGACTCTGGAAACACCATATATTTT. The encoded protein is CASSSHTDSGNTIYF.

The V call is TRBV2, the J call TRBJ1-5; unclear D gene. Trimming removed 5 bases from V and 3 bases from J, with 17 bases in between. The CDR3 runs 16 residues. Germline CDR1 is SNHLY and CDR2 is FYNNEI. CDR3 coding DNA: TGTGCCAGCAGTATTCGGGGAGGGCCGGCCAATCAGCCCCAGCATTTT. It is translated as CASSIRGGPANQPQHF.

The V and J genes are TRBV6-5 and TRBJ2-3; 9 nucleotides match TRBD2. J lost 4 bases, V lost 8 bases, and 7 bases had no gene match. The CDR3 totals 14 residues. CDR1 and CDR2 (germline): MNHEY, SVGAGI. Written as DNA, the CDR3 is TGTGCCAGCTGGCGGGGGGGCCGTTCAGATACGCAGTATTTT. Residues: CASWRGGRSDTQYF.

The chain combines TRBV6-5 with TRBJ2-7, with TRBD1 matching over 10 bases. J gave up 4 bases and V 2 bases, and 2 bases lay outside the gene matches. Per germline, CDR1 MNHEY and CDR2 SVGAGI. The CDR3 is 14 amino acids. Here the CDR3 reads CASSYLGQGYEQYF. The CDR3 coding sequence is TGTGCCAGCAGTTACCTGGGACAGGGGTACGAGCAGTACTTC.

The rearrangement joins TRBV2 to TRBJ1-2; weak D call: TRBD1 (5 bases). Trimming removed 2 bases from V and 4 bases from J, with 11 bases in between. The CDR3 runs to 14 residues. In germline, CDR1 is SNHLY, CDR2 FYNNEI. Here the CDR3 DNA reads TGTGCCAGCAGTGAAACAGGCGTTCCCTATGGCTACACCTTC. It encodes CASSETGVPYGYTF.

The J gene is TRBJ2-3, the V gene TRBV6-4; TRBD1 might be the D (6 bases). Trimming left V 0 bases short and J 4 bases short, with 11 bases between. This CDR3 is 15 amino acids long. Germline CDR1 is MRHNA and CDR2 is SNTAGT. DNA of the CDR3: TGTGCCAGCAGTGACTCGAGGGGGTGGGCAGATACGCAGTATTTT. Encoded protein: CASSDSRGWADTQYF.

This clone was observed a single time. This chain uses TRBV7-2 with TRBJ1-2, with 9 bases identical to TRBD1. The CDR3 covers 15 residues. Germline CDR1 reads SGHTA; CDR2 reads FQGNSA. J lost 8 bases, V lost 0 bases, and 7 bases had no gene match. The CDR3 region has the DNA TGTGCCAGCAGCTTAGCTACCGGGACAGGGTCCGGCTACACCTTC. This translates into CASSLATGTGSGYTF.

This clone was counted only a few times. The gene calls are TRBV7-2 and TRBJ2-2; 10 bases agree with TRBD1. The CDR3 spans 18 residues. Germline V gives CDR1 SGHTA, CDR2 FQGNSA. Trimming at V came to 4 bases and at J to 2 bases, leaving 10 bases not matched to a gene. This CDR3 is CASSWPTGGVGNTGELFF. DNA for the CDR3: TGTGCCAGCAGCTGGCCGACAGGGGGCGTTGGTAACACCGGGGAGCTGTTTTTT.

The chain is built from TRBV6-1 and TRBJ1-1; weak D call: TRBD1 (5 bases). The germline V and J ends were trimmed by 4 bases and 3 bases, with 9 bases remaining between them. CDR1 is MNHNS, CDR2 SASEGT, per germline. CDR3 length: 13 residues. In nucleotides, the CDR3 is TGTGCCAGCAGTGGGGGGGGGTACACTGAAGCTTTCTTT. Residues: CASSGGGYTEAFF.

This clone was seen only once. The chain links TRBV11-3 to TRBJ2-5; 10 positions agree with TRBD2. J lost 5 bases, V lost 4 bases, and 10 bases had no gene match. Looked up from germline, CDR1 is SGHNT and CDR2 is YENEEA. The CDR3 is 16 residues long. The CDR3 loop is CASSSSGRGSAETQYF. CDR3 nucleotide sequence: TGTGCCAGCAGCTCTAGCGGGAGAGGGAGTGCGGAGACCCAGTACTTC.